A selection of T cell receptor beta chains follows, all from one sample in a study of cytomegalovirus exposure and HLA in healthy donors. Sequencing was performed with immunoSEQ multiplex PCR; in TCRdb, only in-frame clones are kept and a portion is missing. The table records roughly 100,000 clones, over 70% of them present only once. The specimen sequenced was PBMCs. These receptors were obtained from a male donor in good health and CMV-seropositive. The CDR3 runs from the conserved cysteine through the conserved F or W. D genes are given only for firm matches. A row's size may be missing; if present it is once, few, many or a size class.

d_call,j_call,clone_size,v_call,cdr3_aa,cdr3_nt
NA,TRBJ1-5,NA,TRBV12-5,CASGVDSNQPQHF,TGTGCTAGTGGGGTAGATAGCAATCAGCCCCAGCATTTT
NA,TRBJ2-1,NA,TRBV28,CASRTTDSASYNEQFF,TGTGCCAGCAGAACCACCGACAGCGCCTCCTACAATGAGCAGTTCTTC
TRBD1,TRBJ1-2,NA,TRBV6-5,CASRPQGQGGGYTF,TGTGCCAGCAGACCACAGGGGCAGGGCGGTGGCTACACCTTC
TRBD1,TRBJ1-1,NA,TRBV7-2,CASSWRQGANTEAFF,TGTGCCAGCAGCTGGCGCCAGGGGGCGAACACTGAAGCTTTCTTT
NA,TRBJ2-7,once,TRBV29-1,CSVEETVREQYF,TGCAGCGTTGAAGAAACGGTCCGGGAGCAGTACTTC
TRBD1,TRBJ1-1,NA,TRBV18,CATAGQGARTEAFF,TGTGCCACGGCGGGACAGGGGGCGAGGACTGAAGCTTTCTTT
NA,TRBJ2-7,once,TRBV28,CASSSTEIYEQYF,TGTGCCAGCAGTTCGACAGAAATCTACGAGCAGTACTTC
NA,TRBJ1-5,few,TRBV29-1,CSVADTSSNQPQNF,TGCAGCGTCGCGGACACGAGCTCGAATCAGCCCCAGAATTTT
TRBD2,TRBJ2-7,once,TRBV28,CASSPAGKWLYEQYF,TGTGCCAGCAGCCCAGCGGGAAAGTGGCTCTACGAGCAGTACTTC
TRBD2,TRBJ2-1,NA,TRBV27,CASTPGGSGSREQFF,TGTGCCAGCACCCCGGGGGGTAGCGGGAGCCGGGAGCAGTTCTTC
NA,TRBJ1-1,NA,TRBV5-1,CASSFGGRENTEAFF,TGCGCCAGCAGCTTCGGGGGGCGCGAGAACACTGAAGCTTTCTTT
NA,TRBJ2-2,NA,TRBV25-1,CASRKGQRGTGELFF,TGTGCCAGCAGGAAAGGACAGCGCGGGACCGGGGAGCTGTTTTTT
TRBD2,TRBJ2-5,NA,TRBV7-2,CASSLGTRGKTQYF,TGTGCCAGCAGCTTAGGGACTAGAGGAAAGACCCAGTACTTC
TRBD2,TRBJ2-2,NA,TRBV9,CASSPGLAGVTGELFF,TGTGCCAGCAGCCCGGGACTAGCGGGAGTCACCGGGGAGCTGTTTTTT
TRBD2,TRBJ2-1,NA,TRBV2,CASSEREASYNEQFF,TGTGCCAGCAGTGAGCGGGAGGCGTCCTACAATGAGCAGTTCTTC
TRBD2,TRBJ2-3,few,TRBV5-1,CASRLLAGTDTQYF,TGCGCCAGCAGGTTACTAGCGGGCACAGATACGCAGTATTTT
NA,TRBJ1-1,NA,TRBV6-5,CASSFTSAGLPEAFF,TGTGCCAGCAGTTTCACTTCAGCGGGGTTGCCTGAAGCTTTCTTT
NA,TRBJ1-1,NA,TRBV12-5,CASGLDFRSTEAFF,TGTGCTAGTGGTCTCGACTTTCGGAGCACTGAAGCTTTCTTT
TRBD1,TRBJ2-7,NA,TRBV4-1,CASSQDRGPTSPNYEQYF,TGCGCCAGCAGCCAAGACAGGGGGCCCACAAGTCCGAACTACGAGCAGTACTTC
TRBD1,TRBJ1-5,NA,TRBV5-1,CASSLGTGGLVDQPQHF,TGCGCCAGCAGCTTGGGTACAGGGGGACTGGTGGATCAGCCCCAGCATTTT
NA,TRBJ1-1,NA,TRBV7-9,CASSYRPGGARRTEAFF,TGTGCCAGCAGCTACAGGCCGGGGGGGGCGCGTAGGACTGAAGCTTTCTTT